The next 27 T cell receptor beta chains were all read from a single sample in a study of beta chain features in type 1 diabetes. Expressed TCRB transcripts were sequenced because the isolated RNA had all been reverse transcribed beforehand. Repertoires were generated with immunoSEQ multiplex PCR, while TCRdb's copy carries only in-frame clones and drops some. The table lists some 200,000 clones, roughly 10% of them singletons. Sequencing was performed on central memory CD4+ T cells from blood. These receptors were obtained from a man aged 18-30 years in good health.

This chain links TRBV7-2 with TRBJ2-1; D is perhaps TRBD1 (5 bases). The germline V gene has CDR1 SGHTA and CDR2 FQGNSA. The CDR3 is made up of 15 amino acids. V lost 1 base, J lost 4 bases, and 11 bases lay in between. CDR3 DNA: TGTGCCAGCAGCTTAGACCACAGGCGGTACAATGAGCAGTTCTTC. Residues: CASSLDHRRYNEQFF.

This clone has more than one count but fewer than ten. The chain has TRBV10-3 and TRBJ2-1; the match to TRBD2 covers 9 bases. The CDR3 consists of 19 residues. Unmatched junction bases numbered 16, after V lost 6 bases and J lost 1 base. Germline CDR1 ENHRY, CDR2 SYGVKD. The CDR3 bases are TGTGCCATCAGCCTGAGGTCTAGCGGGATCCTAGCTTCCTACAATGAGCAGTTCTTC. Translating it yields CAISLRSSGILASYNEQFF.

The chain uses TRBV7-2 and TRBJ2-1, with D possibly TRBD2 on 5 matching bases. The CDR3 extends over 11 amino acids. The V end lost 8 bases, the J end lost 9 bases, and 11 bases lay between the germline ends. CDR1 and CDR2 (germline): SGHTA, FQGNSA. The CDR3 sequence is CASREGFEQFF. CDR3 DNA sequence: TGTGCCAGCCGAGAGGGATTTGAGCAGTTCTTC. The variable domain in full, completed from reference TRBV7-2 and TRBJ2-1, reads GAGVSQSPSNKVTEKGKDVELRCDPISGHTALYWYRQSLGQGLEFLIYFQGNSAPDKSGLPSDRFSAERTGGSVSTLTIQRTQQEDSAVYLCASREGFEQFFGPGTRLTVL.

The genes are TRBV10-2 and TRBJ1-3; D unresolved. The CDR3 extends over 13 amino acids. From germline, CDR1 is WSHSY and CDR2 SAAADI. V was pared by 6 bases and J by 0 bases, with 6 bases between. The DNA for the CDR3 is TGCGCCAGCAGAGGGAACTCTGGAAACACCATATATTTT. This gives the protein CASRGNSGNTIYF.

The chain employs TRBV14 and TRBJ1-5; TRBD1 might be the D (5 bases). This CDR3 region has 16 residues. Trimming left V 0 bases short and J 6 bases short, with 15 bases between. The germline gives CDR1 SGHDN, CDR2 FVKESK. The CDR3 here is CASSQDQRSRGQPQHF. CDR3 sequence (DNA): TGTGCCAGCAGCCAAGATCAACGGAGTAGGGGTCAGCCCCAGCATTTT.

As for this clone: One base away lies a much larger clone, so this may be a sequencing read error. This sequence joins TRBV6-5 and TRBJ2-3; no reliable D call. With 2 bases removed from V and 5 bases from J, the gap between germline ends came to 2 bases. CDR1 and CDR2 from the germline V gene are MNHEY and SVGAGI. This CDR3 has 11 amino acids. CDR3 bases: TGTGCCAGCAGTTACGTAGATACGCAGTATTTT. Translated: CASSYVDTQYF.

This clone was observed a few times. This sample includes further DNA sequences coding for the same CDR3. J is TRBJ1-5 and V is TRBV30; D unresolved. The CDR3 is made up of 13 amino acids. Trimming cost V 0 bases and J 0 bases, with 3 bases left between them. Germline loops: CDR1 GTSNPN, CDR2 SVGIG (reference sequence). CDR3 in amino acids: CAWSVSSNQPQHF. CDR3 DNA: TGTGCCTGGAGTGTGAGTAGCAATCAGCCCCAGCATTTT.

This clone was detected many times. The J gene is TRBJ2-7, the V gene TRBV6-5; the D is unclear. V lost 7 bases and J lost 1, with 8 bases in between. This CDR3 comprises 12 residues. Germline loops: CDR1 MNHEY, CDR2 SVGAGI. The CDR3 sequence: CASIGKSYEQYF. CDR3 nucleotide sequence: TGTGCCAGCATTGGGAAGTCCTACGAGCAGTACTTC.

This clone was found a few times. The chain combines TRBV29-1 with TRBJ2-1, with D possibly being TRBD2 (6 bases). V was shortened by 5 bases and J by 9 bases, with 17 bases between the two germline ends. The CDR3 contains 13 residues. Germline CDR1 SQVTM, CDR2 ANQGSEA. CDR3 sequence (DNA): TGCAGCGTTACTCAGGGAGGCTCTGGTGAGCAGTTCTTC. It encodes CSVTQGGSGEQFF.

This clone has ten or more counts. This chain's CDR3 is CSVAGVTNTEAFF. The DNA for the CDR3 is TGCAGCGTTGCAGGGGTGACAAACACTGAAGCTTTCTTT. The chain links TRBV29-1 to TRBJ1-1; a possible D gene is TRBD1 (6 bases). Germline V gives CDR1 SQVTM, CDR2 ANQGSEA. Trimming left V 4 bases short and J 2 bases short, with 11 bases between. CDR3 length equals 13 residues.

This clone came up a few times. J is TRBJ1-2 and V is TRBV29-1; D is undetermined. Germline CDR1 SQVTM, CDR2 ANQGSEA. V lost 6 bases, J lost 0 bases, and 8 bases lay in between. The CDR3 has 12 residues. DNA of the CDR3: TGCAGCGTGGCAGCCCCTAACTATGGCTACACCTTC. Residues: CSVAAPNYGYTF.

V is TRBV7-6 and J is TRBJ1-1, with D possibly being TRBD1 (6 bases). The CDR3 covers 17 residues. CDR1 is SGHVS and CDR2 is FNYEAQ in the germline V gene. Deletions cut 5 bases from V and 2 bases from J, with 21 bases between. In DNA, the CDR3 is TGTGCCAGCAGCATAACGCGGAGACAGGAAGATAACACTGAAGCTTTCTTT. As protein: CASSITRRQEDNTEAFF.

This clone was seen a few times. Mismatch with germline at one junction end may stem from a read error. The chain links TRBV30 to TRBJ1-5, with D unclear. The CDR3 extends over 13 amino acids. Germline CDR1 is GTSNPN and CDR2 is SVGIG (reference sequence). CDR3: CAGSVGGEGPQHF. DNA for the CDR3: TGTGCCGGGAGTGTAGGCGGGGAAGGCCCCCAGCATTTT.

This chain joins TRBV4-3 and TRBJ2-2, with 11 bases that match TRBD2. CDR1 LGHNA and CDR2 YSLEER come from the germline V gene. The CDR3 runs 18 residues. With 4 bases clipped from V and 2 bases from J, the junction kept 9 bases outside the gene matches. The CDR3 protein is CASSPLASGRLNTGELFF. The CDR3 DNA reads TGCGCCAGCAGCCCCCTGGCTAGCGGGAGGCTAAACACCGGGGAGCTGTTTTTT.

This clone showed up many times. The gene calls are TRBV2 and TRBJ2-7, with 7 bases lining up with TRBD2. V lost 7 bases and J lost 3; bases outside the gene matches: 6. The CDR3 runs to 13 residues. Germline values: CDR1 SNHLY, CDR2 FYNNEI. Here the CDR3 reads CASIGRELYEQYF. The CDR3 DNA reads as TGTGCCAGCATTGGGCGGGAGCTCTACGAGCAGTACTTC.

The CDR3 loop is CASSSTSAGELFF. CDR3 coding DNA: TGTGCCAGCAGCTCCACTAGCGCCGGGGAGCTGTTTTTT. J is TRBJ2-2 and V is TRBV7-3, with TRBD2 matching over 7 bases. Germline V CDR1 and CDR2: SGHTA, FQGTGA. The CDR3 spans 13 residues. The junction had 2 bases not matched to a gene; V was cut back by 4 bases and J by 6 bases.

This clone has ten or more counts. The chain links TRBV7-9 to TRBJ2-1; D possibly corresponds to TRBD2 (5 bases). This CDR3 is built from 13 residues. The germline V gene has CDR1 SEHNR and CDR2 FQNEAQ (reference sequence). The ends were cut back, 4 bases at V and 9 bases at J, with 13 bases in the middle. CDR3 nucleotide sequence: TGTGCCAGCAGCTCCGACTACCTAATTGAGCAGTTCTTC. Its protein is CASSSDYLIEQFF.

This clone was recorded many times. The gene calls are TRBV7-9 and TRBJ2-5; D gene ambiguous. In germline, CDR1 is SEHNR, CDR2 FQNEAQ (reference sequence). This CDR3 comprises 14 residues. V was clipped by 0 bases and J by 0 bases, with 5 bases between them. This chain's CDR3 is CASSLAGNQETQYF. The CDR3 DNA reads as TGTGCCAGCAGCTTAGCGGGCAACCAAGAGACCCAGTACTTC.

This clone came up a few times. The chain couples TRBV27 to TRBJ2-2; D might be TRBD1 (6 bases). Trimming left V 5 bases short and J 4 bases short, with 17 bases between. The CDR3 totals 16 residues. CDR1 MNHEY and CDR2 SMNVEV come from the germline V gene (reference sequence). As DNA, the CDR3 is TGTGCCAGCAGTCCCCCTAACAGGGTCTTCACCGGGGAGCTGTTTTTT. Protein: CASSPPNRVFTGELFF.

This clone was seen ten or more times. V usage is TRBV25-1 and J usage is TRBJ2-7; D perhaps matches TRBD1 (6 bases). This CDR3 is 14 amino acids long. Germline lookup yields CDR1 MGHDK and CDR2 SYGVNS. V was cut by 0 bases and J by 3 bases, with 9 bases left in between. In DNA form, the CDR3 reads TGTGCCAGCAGTGAATATAACAGGGTCTACGAGCAGTACTTC. Its translation is CASSEYNRVYEQYF.

This clone was recorded a few times. A read error is possible here, since a much larger clone lies one base away. The V gene is TRBV2, the J gene TRBJ2-7; no reliable D call. Between the trimmed V and J ends, which lost 5 bases and 0 bases, there was a span of 5 bases. CDR3 length: 12 residues. Germline V gives CDR1 SNHLY, CDR2 FYNNEI. The CDR3 coding sequence is TGTGCCAGCAGTTTTAGCTCCTACGAGCAGTACTTC. It yields the protein CASSFSSYEQYF.

This clone was picked up many times. The J gene is TRBJ1-1, the V gene TRBV7-2, with 8 nucleotides matching TRBD1. With 5 bases clipped from V and 5 bases from J, the junction kept 7 bases outside the gene matches. This CDR3 comprises 14 residues. Per the germline V gene, CDR1 is SGHTA and CDR2 is FQGNSA. The CDR3 region is CASSLWTGRTEAFF. The CDR3 coding sequence is TGTGCCAGCAGCCTATGGACAGGGAGGACTGAAGCTTTCTTT.

The CDR3 sequence is CASSTGQGGGDYTF. The CDR3 DNA reads TGCGCCAGCAGCACCGGACAGGGGGGAGGTGACTACACCTTC. The chain employs TRBV5-1 and TRBJ1-2; TRBD1 matches 10 bases. The germline V gene has CDR1 SGHRS and CDR2 YFSETQ. The CDR3 extends over 14 amino acids. J lost 10 bases, V lost 4 bases, and 10 bases had no gene match.

The chain links TRBV7-2 to TRBJ2-5; D gene uncertain. The V and J ends lost 5 bases and 0 bases respectively, with 10 bases between them. This CDR3 contains 14 residues. Germline V lookup: CDR1 SGHTA, CDR2 FQGNSA. In DNA form, the CDR3 reads TGTGCCAGCAGCCCCCGTAGAAACCAAGAGACCCAGTACTTC. Its protein is CASSPRRNQETQYF.

This clone turned up a few times. The CDR3 loop is CASSLWDNEAFF. CDR3 nucleotides: TGTGCCAGCAGTTTATGGGACAATGAAGCTTTCTTT. V and J are TRBV28 and TRBJ1-1; D is possibly TRBD1 (5 bases). Germline V gives CDR1 MDHEN, CDR2 SYDVKM. The CDR3 contains 12 residues. Trimming took off 0 bases at V and 7 bases at J, with 6 bases between the two ends.

Ten or more counts support this clone. V is TRBV2 and J is TRBJ1-1; possibly TRBD1 for D (6 bases). The germline gives CDR1 SNHLY, CDR2 FYNNEI. With 6 bases removed from V and 1 base from J, the gap between germline ends came to 12 bases. This CDR3 region has 14 residues. CDR3 coding DNA: TGTGCCAGCAGGCACAGGGAAGGGAACACTGAAGCTTTCTTT. Amino acid sequence: CASRHREGNTEAFF.

This clone was detected a few times. The gene calls are TRBV11-2 and TRBJ2-3; 12 positions agree with TRBD1. With V trimmed by 6 bases and J by 4 bases, 11 bases remained unmatched. Germline V lookup: CDR1 SGHAT, CDR2 FQNNGV. CDR3 length: 17 residues. Written as DNA, the CDR3 is TGTGCCAGCAGACACGGCTTGGGGGACAGGGGGCCAGATACGCAGTATTTT. Protein product: CASRHGLGDRGPDTQYF.